The 26 T cell receptor beta chains below come from one sample, sequenced in a study of OX40 agonist ivuxolimab in advanced cancers. Some clones are missing from TCRdb's copy, which holds only in-frame ones; the method was immunoSEQ multiplex PCR. The sample lists tens of thousands of clones, 75% to 90% occurring once. Sequencing used CD4+ or CD8+ T cells sorted from blood, obtained in a trial of the OX40 agonist ivuxolimab. Receptors originate from an adult with an advanced solid tumor such as melanoma, head and neck, liver or kidney cancer.

The chain combines TRBV19 with TRBJ2-3; possibly TRBD1 for D (6 bases). The germline V gene has CDR1 LNHDA and CDR2 SQIVND (reference sequence). Trimming shortened V by 4 bases and J by 1 base, and 15 bases separated the two germline ends. The CDR3 length is 16 residues. The CDR3 protein is CASSTGTPWGTDTQYF. The CDR3 nucleotides read TGTGCCAGTAGTACCGGGACACCTTGGGGCACAGATACGCAGTATTTT.

The chain recombines TRBV2 with TRBJ1-2; 7 bases are a match to TRBD1. Germline CDR1 is SNHLY and CDR2 is FYNNEI. The CDR3 length is 15 residues. J gave up 2 bases and V 6 bases, and 9 bases lay outside the gene matches. The DNA of the CDR3 is TGTGCCAGCAGAGAAAACAGGGGTATCAACTATGGCTACACCTTC. It codes for CASRENRGINYGYTF.

V is TRBV7-9 and J is TRBJ2-1; D gene unclear. This CDR3 region has 11 residues. CDR1 SEHNR and CDR2 FQNEAQ come from the germline V gene (reference sequence). The V and J ends lost 2 bases and 10 bases respectively, with 6 bases between them. Here the CDR3 DNA reads TGTGCCAGCAGCTTATTTGAGGAGCAGTTCTTC. It is translated as CASSLFEEQFF.

The V gene is TRBV6-5, the J gene TRBJ1-4; no reliable D call. Trimming left V 2 bases short and J 12 bases short, with 13 bases between. Germline V lookup: CDR1 MNHEY, CDR2 SVGAGI. This CDR3 is built from 13 residues. CDR3 in amino acids: CASSYGPFAELFF. In nucleotides, the CDR3 is TGTGCCAGCAGTTACGGGCCGTTCGCGGAACTGTTTTTT.

In DNA, the CDR3 is TGTGCCAGCAGCTTGGGCGCGAACACTGAAGCTTTCTTT. Amino acid sequence: CASSLGANTEAFF. V usage is TRBV11-1 and J usage is TRBJ1-1; no clear D. Germline assignment: CDR1 SGHAT and CDR2 FQDESV (reference sequence). Trimming stripped 3 bases from V and 1 base from J, with 6 bases between. The CDR3 is 13 amino acids.

The chain uses TRBV7-9 and TRBJ1-4, with 7 positions matching TRBD1. CDR3 length: 16 amino acids. Trimming cost V 2 bases and J 2 bases; bases outside gene matches: 5. Germline loops: CDR1 SEHNR, CDR2 FQNEAQ (reference sequence). The CDR3 sequence is CASSLNRGVTNEKLFF. CDR3 nucleotides: TGTGCCAGCAGCTTAAACAGGGGTGTCACTAATGAAAAACTGTTTTTT.

The CDR3: CASSPSGSRLSEQFF. The CDR3 DNA is TGTGCCAGCAGCCCTAGCGGGTCCCGGCTGAGTGAGCAGTTCTTC. This rearrangement joins TRBV5-4 to TRBJ2-1, with TRBD2 matching 8 bases. Germline V gene sequence: CDR1 SGHNT, CDR2 YYREEE (reference sequence). This CDR3 contains 15 residues. V trimming: 4 bases; J trimming: 9 bases; junction bases outside the gene matches: 12.

This rearrangement joins TRBV30 to TRBJ1-5, with 9 bases matching TRBD1. Germline-derived CDR1 and CDR2 are GTSNPN and SVGIG (reference sequence). The CDR3 runs to 14 residues. The V segment lost 1 base and the J segment 5 bases; nucleotides outside the gene matches: 3. CDR3 region: CAWSAGTGYQPQHF. DNA of the CDR3: TGTGCCTGGAGTGCCGGGACAGGGTATCAGCCCCAGCATTTT.

This chain links TRBV4-1 with TRBJ1-3; D unclear. Trimming took off 0 bases at V and 0 bases at J, with 12 bases between the two ends. CDR1 and CDR2 from the germline V gene are MGHRA and YSYEKL. The CDR3 extends over 17 amino acids. CDR3 sequence reads: CASSQEPGRGSGNTIYF. The CDR3 nucleotides read TGCGCCAGCAGCCAAGAACCGGGCAGAGGCTCTGGAAACACCATATATTTT.

The chain employs TRBV6-5 and TRBJ1-5; a weak D match, TRBD1 (5 bases). The CDR3 is made up of 14 amino acids. Germline-derived CDR1 and CDR2 are MNHEY and SVGAGI. Trimming took 6 bases from V and 3 from J, leaving 12 bases between them. CDR3 region: CASSDRDPNQPQHF. The CDR3 bases are TGTGCCAGCAGCGACCGGGACCCCAATCAGCCCCAGCATTTT.

A single count supports this clone. The gene calls are TRBV5-1 and TRBJ2-7; perhaps D is TRBD1 or TRBD2 (5 bases each). The CDR3 has 15 residues. Trimming stripped 1 base from V and 1 base from J, with 12 bases between. Germline assignment: CDR1 SGHRS and CDR2 YFSETQ. The CDR3 bases are TGCGCCAGCAGCTTGACCCCGGGACCGTCCTACGAGCAGTACTTC. It specifies CASSLTPGPSYEQYF.

The chain is built from TRBV9 and TRBJ1-6, with D possibly being TRBD1 (5 bases). The CDR3 is made up of 15 amino acids. V shed 0 bases and J shed 9 bases, with 13 bases lying between them. Germline lookup yields CDR1 SGDLS and CDR2 YYNGEE. CDR3 in DNA: TGTGCCAGCAGCGTAGAGGGCAGGGTGGGTTCACCCCTCCACTTT. Its protein is CASSVEGRVGSPLHF.

The chain is built from TRBV5-4 and TRBJ2-5, with TRBD2 identical over 14 bases. The CDR3 sequence is 17 residues long. From germline, CDR1 is SGHNT and CDR2 YYREEE (reference sequence). V gave up 2 bases and J gave up 7 bases; unmatched junction bases: 10. CDR3 DNA: TGTGCCAGCAGCTTCGGGACTAGCGGGGGTCGTTGGGTGACCCAGTACTTC. Encoded protein: CASSFGTSGGRWVTQYF.

In nucleotides, the CDR3 is TGTGCCAGCAGCCGTGGACTAGCGGGAGACTTCCAACAGCTCCGGTACAATGAGCAGTTCTTC. Protein sequence: CASSRGLAGDFQQLRYNEQFF. The V and J genes are TRBV27 and TRBJ2-1; 13 bases are shared with TRBD2. J gave up 4 bases and V 6 bases, and 21 bases lay outside the gene matches. CDR3 length: 21 residues. Germline CDR1 is MNHEY and CDR2 is SMNVEV (reference sequence).

The V gene is TRBV5-1, the J gene TRBJ2-3; perhaps D is TRBD1 or TRBD2 (7 bases each). The CDR3 sequence is 14 residues long. From germline, CDR1 is SGHRS and CDR2 YFSETQ. Trimming took off 7 bases at V and 4 bases at J, with 16 bases between the two ends. The CDR3 loop is CASAGGEVADTQYF. Here the CDR3 DNA reads TGCGCCAGCGCAGGGGGGGAGGTTGCAGATACGCAGTATTTT.

The chain uses TRBV10-2 and TRBJ1-5, with D hard to call. The ends were cut back, 2 bases at V and 7 bases at J, with 12 bases in the middle. The CDR3 length is 14 residues. CDR1 WSHSY and CDR2 SAAADI come from the germline V gene. CDR3 amino acids: CASSEVVGGQPQHF. In DNA, the CDR3 is TGCGCCAGCAGTGAGGTTGTAGGTGGACAGCCCCAGCATTTT.

The chain couples TRBV27 to TRBJ1-2; D is uncertain. Trimming shortened V by 2 bases and J by 3 bases, and 10 bases separated the two germline ends. Germline CDR1 is MNHEY and CDR2 is SMNVEV (reference sequence). The CDR3 is 14 amino acids. The CDR3 sequence: CASSLGWRDYGYTF. CDR3 in DNA: TGTGCCAGCAGTTTAGGTTGGAGGGACTATGGCTACACCTTC.

The CDR3 DNA reads TGTGCCAGCACTCGGGACGGGAGCTCCTACGAGCAGTACTTC. It yields the protein CASTRDGSSYEQYF. V and J are TRBV6-6 and TRBJ2-7; maybe TRBD2 (6 bases). V lost 7 bases and J lost 0, with 13 bases in between. CDR1 and CDR2 (germline): MNHNY, SVGAGI (reference sequence). The CDR3 is 14 amino acids.

The gene calls are TRBV9 and TRBJ2-1; 9 nucleotides agree with TRBD2. Germline V CDR1 and CDR2: SGDLS, YYNGEE. The V segment lost 0 bases and the J segment 9 bases; nucleotides outside the gene matches: 10. This CDR3 contains 16 residues. The CDR3, as DNA: TGTGCCAGCAGCGTAGGGCTAGCGGGAACCACCGGTGAGCAGTTCTTC. Protein sequence: CASSVGLAGTTGEQFF.

The chain links TRBV19 to TRBJ1-5, with D perhaps matching TRBD1 (6 bases). Looked up from germline, CDR1 is LNHDA and CDR2 is SQIVND (reference sequence). With 5 bases removed from V and 2 bases from J, the gap between germline ends came to 10 bases. CDR3 size: 14 residues. As DNA, the CDR3 is TGTGCCAGTAGTTACAGGGTGGGCAATCAGCCCCAGCATTTT. It specifies CASSYRVGNQPQHF.

The CDR3 DNA reads TGTGCCAGCAGCCCCATCGCCCGCGGGAGGGCCTCCTACGAGCAGTACTTC. It codes for CASSPIARGRASYEQYF. The chain is built from TRBV11-2 and TRBJ2-7; 9 bases align to TRBD2. Per germline, CDR1 SGHAT and CDR2 FQNNGV. The CDR3 totals 17 residues. V shed 5 bases and J 0 bases; nucleotides not matched to a gene: 11.

The genes are TRBV30 and TRBJ1-1, with D possibly TRBD1 on 6 matching bases. This CDR3 has 14 residues. Germline CDR1 is GTSNPN and CDR2 is SVGIG (reference sequence). The V and J ends lost 1 base and 4 bases respectively, with 13 bases between them. In DNA, the CDR3 is TGTGCCTGGAGTGGGGGGGCTACAAGCACTGAAGCTTTCTTT. It yields the protein CAWSGGATSTEAFF. The variable domain in full, with the rest retrieved from reference TRBV30 and TRBJ1-1, is SQTIHQWPATLVQPVGSPLSLECTVEGTSNPNLYWYRQAAGRGLQLLFYSVGIGQISSEVPQNLSASRPQDRQFILSSKKLLLSDSGFYLCAWSGGATSTEAFFGQGTRLTVV.

This sequence joins TRBV5-1 and TRBJ2-1; TRBD1 is a possible D gene (5 bases). The CDR3 spans 15 residues. Germline assignment: CDR1 SGHRS and CDR2 YFSETQ. Trimming removed 0 bases at V and 3 bases at J, with 10 bases between. This CDR3 is CASSLEAGYYNEQFF. CDR3 in DNA: TGCGCCAGCAGCTTGGAGGCAGGGTACTACAATGAGCAGTTCTTC. Full variable domain (missing parts from reference TRBV5-1 and TRBJ2-1): KAGVTQTPRYLIKTRGQQVTLSCSPISGHRSVSWYQQTPGQGLQFLFEYFSETQRNKGNFPGRFSGRQFSNSRSEMNVSTLELGDSALYLCASSLEAGYYNEQFFGPGTRLTVL.

This clone counts as medium-sized. This rearrangement joins TRBV6-5 to TRBJ2-7, with a possible D match to TRBD1 (5 bases). The CDR3 runs to 13 residues. The germline V gene has CDR1 MNHEY and CDR2 SVGAGI. Between the trimmed V and J ends, which lost 8 bases and 3 bases, there was a span of 14 bases. CDR3: CASGEGVDYEQYF. CDR3 DNA: TGTGCCAGCGGGGAAGGGGTGGACTACGAGCAGTACTTC.

The chain recombines TRBV6-1 with TRBJ1-5; D possibly corresponds to TRBD1 (5 bases). Germline lookup yields CDR1 MNHNS and CDR2 SASEGT. Trimming pared 0 bases from V and 5 bases from J, leaving 14 bases between. This CDR3 contains 16 residues. Written as DNA, the CDR3 is TGTGCCAGCAGTGAAGCGCTCGGGGGAAGGCATCAGCCCCAGCATTTT. As protein: CASSEALGGRHQPQHF.

The V gene is TRBV15, the J gene TRBJ2-1; D could derive from TRBD1 or TRBD2 (6 bases each). The CDR3 is 18 amino acids. Per the germline V gene, CDR1 is LNHNV and CDR2 is YYDKDF (reference sequence). The V and J ends lost 3 bases and 4 bases respectively, with 22 bases between them. The CDR3 DNA reads as TGTGCCACCAGCAGGGGGGGCACAGGTTCTTTCGGGTACAATGAGCAGTTCTTC. Translation gives CATSRGGTGSFGYNEQFF. Looking up the rest from reference TRBV15 and TRBJ2-1 gives the full variable domain: DAMVIQNPRYQVTQFGKPVTLSCSQTLNHNVMYWYQQKSSQAPKLLFHYYDKDFNNEADTPDNFQSRRPNTSFCFLDIRSPGLGDTAMYLCATSRGGTGSFGYNEQFFGPGTRLTVL.